This T cell receptor beta chain was profiled in a study of T cells in Graves' hyperthyroidism and ophthalmopathy. Study-wide background: Before any treatment, at initial diagnosis, peripheral blood was collected.

This clonotype has more than one count but fewer than ten. The CDR3 has 16 residues. V shed 4 bases and J 5 bases; nucleotides not matched to a gene: 8. Germline V gives CDR1 SGHRS, CDR2 YFSETQ. The investigators amplified TCR beta CDR3 regions from RNA transcripts. First-round RT-PCR targeting the TCR CDR3 was performed with the HTBI primer set. TCRdb reprocessed the multiplex PCR reads via MiXCR and lists one record per CDR3 protein. The sample holds under 500,000 distinct CDR3 sequences, about 14% seen once. Duration under 3 months, a NOSPECS grade of at least 4, and a Clinical Activity Score of at least 3 characterized the ophthalmopathy patients. Uncontrolled infection, other autoimmune disease, pregnancy or lactation excluded patients.

The rearrangement links TRBV5-1 to TRBJ2-5, with 13 bases that match TRBD2. The TCR comes from a man aged 45-65 years with Graves' ophthalmopathy. Specimen: blood. The CDR3 DNA is TGCGCCAGCAGCAACGGACTAGCGGGAGTCATGGAGACCCAGTACTTC. This encodes CASSNGLAGVMETQYF.